The T cell receptor beta chain under discussion was sequenced for a study of radiation and T cells in renal cell carcinoma (dated by TCRdb to 2018 to 2020). Regarding the research as a whole: The samples were drawn from a clinical trial, where primary renal cell carcinomas were treated with 15 Gy of stereotactic body radiation therapy and then removed by nephrectomy 4 weeks afterward. In the 40 to 55 samples combined, around 3.9 million unique CDR3 nucleotide sequences were found, encoding 2 million to 3 million unique CDR3 amino acid sequences. TCR beta sequencing covered 50 to 55 samples in total, comprising approximately 25 tumors and 27 peripheral blood samples. Overall results and qualifications from the work: Dynamics of the blood repertoire were not tracked past 4 weeks after treatment. In blood, the top tumor clonotypes increased from baseline to 2 weeks after radiation and then shrank by 4 weeks, which suggests a temporary expansion of tumor-resident clones. Because the trial had a single-armed design, the trial could not examine how radiation dose or scheduling affected the TCR repertoire. No pretreatment tumor biopsies were available, so the baseline intratumoral presence of clonotypes could not be determined.

Trimming takes 0 bases off V and 4 bases off J; junction bases not matched to a gene: 4. Its CDR3 holds 15 amino acids, cysteine through phenylalanine. The only DNA kept is the CDR3, 45 bases in frame from the first base. The germline V gene gives CDR1 as SGHTA and CDR2 as FQGNSA. TCR beta libraries were generated from genomic DNA with the immunoSEQ kit, following the manufacturer's recommendations. Library preparation used a first multiplex PCR with proprietary primers, then a second PCR adding unique barcodes, with bead cleanups after each round. A positive control reaction and a negative control reaction, both provided in the kit, were run with every batch of samples. The final libraries were assessed on an Agilent 4200 TapeStation D1000 ScreenTape, pooled by volume, and quantified by qPCR. Sequencing ran on an Illumina NextSeq500 with a MidOutput 150-cycle cartridge, using 156 Read1 and 15 Index1 cycles with kit custom primers. The pooled library was loaded at approximately 1 pM, with an approximately 20% PhiX control spiked in. For the original study's pipeline: Vendor-processed data were analyzed in R, with a clonotype defined as all T cells sharing the same CDR3 nucleotide sequence. In the clone abundance analyses, frequencies were normalized to the 10,000 most abundant clones in each sample. Before analysis, public T cell clones were removed, and these numbered fewer than six per sample on average. Tumor-enriched and baseline blood-enriched clonotypes were defined by at least a 32-fold difference in abundance between compartments. A beta-binomial differential abundance model was used to identify clonotypes that expanded or contracted between blood time points. Tumor-blood repertoire similarity was measured with the Baroni-Urbani and Buser coefficient, and groups were compared using two-tailed Wilcoxon tests in R. TCRdb stores this immuneACCESS table with in-frame sequences only. Part of the clones is absent; in the studies checked, under half of the shortfall reflects unresolved V genes, and no reason is known for the rest. The D gene and trimming were derived from the DNA, and the V and J assignments and clone size from that table. The sample profile shows 45,000 to 65,000 clones; 65% to 80% of them were found once. About 7.3% of the sample is taken by the ten largest.

To note about this clone: Its specific antigen is unknown. No base quality information exists; no much larger clone differs at one position.

The time point label, read with the paper, signifies: baseline pretreatment blood. What the treatment or condition label conveys for this sample: 15 Gy SBRT to primary tumor, nephrectomy 4 weeks later. To track tumor-enriched clonotypes, serial peripheral blood was sampled from radiation-treated patients at baseline and at 2 weeks and 4 weeks after SBRT. Every patient's renal cell carcinoma showed clear cell pathology. The QIAamp DNA Blood Mini Kit (Qiagen) was used to prepare genomic DNA for TCR sequencing. Samples were included in the analyses only if all quality control checks were passed. The chain links TRBV7-2 with TRBJ2-7, with 9 bases in between that match TRBD2. The clonotype was recovered from a man aged 55 to 69 with renal cell carcinoma. The sample here was blood, taken from a patient whose treatment included radiotherapy and nephrectomy. The CDR3 region reads CASSLALAGGYEQYF. The sequence in DNA is TGTGCCAGCAGCTTAGCGCTGGCGGGGGGGTACGAGCAGTACTTC.